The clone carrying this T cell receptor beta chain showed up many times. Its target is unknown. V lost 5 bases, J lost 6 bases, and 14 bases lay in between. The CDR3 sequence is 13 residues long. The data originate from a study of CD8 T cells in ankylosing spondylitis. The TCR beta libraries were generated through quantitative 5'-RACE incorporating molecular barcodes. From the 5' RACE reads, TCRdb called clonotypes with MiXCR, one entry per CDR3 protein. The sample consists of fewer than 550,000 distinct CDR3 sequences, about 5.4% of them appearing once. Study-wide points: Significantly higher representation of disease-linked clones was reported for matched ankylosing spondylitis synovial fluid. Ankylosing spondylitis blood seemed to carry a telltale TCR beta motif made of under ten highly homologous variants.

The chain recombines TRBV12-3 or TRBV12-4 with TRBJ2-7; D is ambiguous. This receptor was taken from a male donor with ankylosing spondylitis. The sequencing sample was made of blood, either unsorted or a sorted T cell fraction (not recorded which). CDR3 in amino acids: CASSRASLREQYF. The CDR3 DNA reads TGTGCCAGCAGTCGGGCCTCCCTTCGCGAGCAGTACTTC.